The next 11 T cell receptor beta chains were all read from a single sample in a study of human T cells and chemical hapten exposure (dated by TCRdb to 2020 to 2023). Library preparation used RACE. The sequencer was a NextSeq 500. TCRdb reprocessing: public reads trimmed at Q25 with fastp, clones called with MiXCR, in-frame beta chains kept. Here each entry gathers all rows of one CDR3 protein and keeps the most common genes and DNA. The sample table shows under 200,000 distinct CDR3 sequences, and around 30% are seen once. Under 3% of the sample rests with the top ten. The time point label corresponds to: pre-sensitization, week 0. According to the study, the label for this sample's treatment or condition signals: therapeutic diphenylcyclopropenone sensitization with weekly scalp DPC. Specimen: whole blood, collected in connection with sensitization to the hapten diphenylcyclopropenone (DPC). All receptors derive from a woman aged 30 to 39 with alopecia areata. Some clones in this sample may be carry-over from other donors' samples.

The V call is TRBV27, the J call TRBJ1-2; tentatively, D is TRBD1 (5 bases). Germline V gene data show CDR1 as MNHEY and CDR2 as SMNVEV (reference sequence). CDR3 size: 14 residues. Trimming removed 3 bases at V and 4 bases at J, with 12 bases between. CDR3 sequence (DNA): TGTGCCAGCAGTTTGCAAGGGAGGGGCTATGGCTACACCTTC. Translation gives CASSLQGRGYGYTF.

The chain has TRBV28 and TRBJ2-7; 7 positions agree with TRBD1. Trimming at V came to 3 bases and at J to 3 bases, leaving 2 bases not matched to a gene. Looked up from germline, CDR1 is MDHEN and CDR2 is SYDVKM. The CDR3 is 13 amino acids. In nucleotides, the CDR3 is TGTGCCAGCAGTTTGACAGGGCGCTACGAGCAGTACTTC. Encoded protein: CASSLTGRYEQYF.

The rearrangement links TRBV20-1 to TRBJ2-7, with 9 bases aligning to TRBD2. V was pared by 1 base and J by 2 bases, with 3 bases of the junction left unmatched. The germline gives CDR1 DFQATT, CDR2 SNEGSKA (reference sequence). The CDR3 is 14 amino acids. The CDR3 nucleotides are TGCAGTGCTAGAGGGCCTAGCGGGACCTACGAGCAGTACTTC. Its translation: CSARGPSGTYEQYF.

In this sample, this clonotype turned up a few times. V usage is TRBV7-2 and J usage is TRBJ1-4; tentative D call: TRBD1 (6 bases). This CDR3 has 15 amino acids. Germline lookup yields CDR1 SGHTA and CDR2 FQGNSA. The V gene lost 5 bases and the J gene lost 6 bases, with 16 bases spanning the gap. As DNA, the CDR3 is TGTGCCAGCAGCCCTGAGGGGAGGGGGGATGAAAAACTGTTTTTT. Its translation: CASSPEGRGDEKLFF.

Only a few counts were recorded for this clonotype. The CDR3 is CASSPGVGLGYGYTF. CDR3 DNA: TGTGCCAGCAGCCCAGGGGTGGGGCTGGGGTATGGCTACACCTTC. The rearrangement uses TRBV9 and TRBJ1-2, with D possibly being TRBD1 (6 bases). The CDR3 is made up of 15 amino acids. With 4 bases removed from V and 5 bases from J, the gap between germline ends came to 18 bases. The germline CDR1 and CDR2 sequences are SGDLS and YYNGEE.

This clonotype was recorded a few times. This rearrangement joins TRBV2 to TRBJ2-3; D is possibly TRBD2 (5 bases). The germline V gene encodes CDR1 SNHLY and CDR2 FYNNEI. V dropped 7 bases and J dropped 6 bases, with 17 bases sitting between them. This CDR3 region has 14 residues. The CDR3 coding sequence is TGTGCCAGCACCTCGAGTTGGTCGGGGGATACGCAGTATTTT. Its translation is CASTSSWSGDTQYF. Full variable domain (missing parts from reference TRBV2 and TRBJ2-3): EPEVTQTPSHQVTQMGQEVILRCVPISNHLYFYWYRQILGQKVEFLVSFYNNEISEKSEIFDDQFSVERPDGSNFTLKIRSTKLEDSAMYFCASTSSWSGDTQYFGPGTRLTVL.

The sample holds one count of this clonotype. V is TRBV28 and J is TRBJ1-3; 7 bases match TRBD1. Germline CDR1 and CDR2: MDHEN and SYDVKM. Trimming took 6 bases from V and 0 from J; bases not matched to a gene: 5. CDR3 length equals 15 residues. The DNA of the CDR3 is TGTGCCAGCAGAGCAGGGACAGCCTCTGGAAACACCATATATTTT. This gives the protein CASRAGTASGNTIYF.

Worth noting for this clonotype: One end of the junction does not line up with germline, which may come from a read error. The chain has TRBV4-3 and TRBJ2-2; no firm D call. Looked up from germline, CDR1 is LGHNA and CDR2 is YSLEER. The CDR3 has 11 amino acids. DNA for the CDR3: TGTGCCAGCTTGAACACCGGGGAGCTGTTTTTT. Residues: CASLNTGELFF.

This clonotype has more than one count but fewer than ten. The genes are TRBV9 and TRBJ2-1; either TRBD1 or TRBD2 may fit D (6 bases each). This CDR3 has 15 amino acids. V shed 4 bases and J shed 0 bases, with 11 bases lying between them. Germline V CDR1 and CDR2: SGDLS, YYNGEE. CDR3 sequence reads: CASSIGGTSYNEQFF. The DNA of the CDR3 is TGTGCCAGCAGCATAGGGGGGACCTCCTACAATGAGCAGTTCTTC. The whole variable domain, filled in from reference TRBV9 and TRBJ2-1, reads DSGVTQTPKHLITATGQRVTLRCSPRSGDLSVYWYQQSLDQGLQFLIQYYNGEERAKGNILERFSAQQFPDLHSELNLSSLELGDSALYFCASSIGGTSYNEQFFGPGTRLTVL.

The chain combines TRBV28 with TRBJ2-3, with TRBD1 as a possible D gene (6 bases). The CDR3 is 15 residues long. Germline V gene sequence: CDR1 MDHEN, CDR2 SYDVKM. Trimming cost V 4 bases and J 1 base, with 12 bases left between them. In DNA, the CDR3 is TGTGCCAGCAGTTCTCCAGGGGTGGGCACAGATACGCAGTATTTT. Amino acids: CASSSPGVGTDTQYF.

CDR3 nucleotides: TGCAGCGCCAAAAAGTGGGCAGACCAAGAGACCCAGTACTTC. This codes for CSAKKWADQETQYF. The chain carries TRBV29-1 and TRBJ2-5; D gene unclear. Germline CDR1 reads SQVTM; CDR2 reads ANQGSEA. Trimming shortened V by 7 bases and J by 0 bases, and 15 bases separated the two germline ends. This CDR3 is built from 14 residues.